This T cell receptor beta chain was sequenced in a study of shared clonotypes between healthy human individuals. General study findings and limits: The study found lower generation probabilities in non-shared clonotypes than in those shared by all four donors.

CDR1 and CDR2 (germline): MGHRA, YSYEKL. V gave up 4 bases and J gave up 4 bases; unmatched junction bases: 11. This CDR3 is built from 16 residues. Only CD45RO-negative cells positively selected for CCR7 counted as naive CD8 cells, so terminally differentiated effector memory CD45RA+ cells were excluded. Here immunoSEQ multiplex PCR was the method, and the copy in TCRdb shows in-frame clones only, minus some. The repertoire consists of nearly 2 million clones, with about 95% occurring once and the leading ten covering roughly 1%. Worth noting for this clone: As yet, its antigen is unknown.

The TCR comes from a young man in good health. This rearrangement joins TRBV4-1 to TRBJ2-7; 9 positions agree with TRBD1. Material for sequencing was naive CD8+ T cells sorted from blood. CDR3 amino acids: CASSLAPGQGEYEQYF. Written as DNA, the CDR3 is TGCGCCAGCAGCCTCGCGCCGGGACAGGGAGAATACGAGCAGTACTTC.